The 2 T cell receptor beta chains presented below share a single source sample, sequenced in a study of vaccination effects on CD4 cells after COVID-19. The antigens these receptors bind are not known. The data were produced by immunoSEQ multiplex PCR, yet TCRdb's version contains in-frame clones alone and is incomplete. The sample lists tens of thousands of clones; just under 75% were seen once. In the ViraFEST assay, antigen-specific CD4+ clonotypes were identified by expansion after peptide-pool stimulation. It was after around 10 days of culture that CD4+ T cells were isolated. From March to December 2020, the person had a SARS-CoV-2 infection that was confirmed by PCR. This specimen was CD4+ T cells from PBMCs cultured with a peptide pool, taken before COVID-19 vaccination. Source of these receptors: a human donor who had a prior SARS-CoV-2 infection.

The chain links TRBV21-1 to TRBJ2-1; TRBD1, as called in the table, went unchecked against the DNA. TRBV21-1 is deemed a pseudogene. The CDR3 is 14 residues long. CDR3 amino acids: CASSKVGQNNEQFF. DNA for the CDR3: TGTGCCAGCAGCAAAGTGGGCCAAAACAATGAGCAGTTCTTC.

V gene TRBV6-4 combines with J gene TRBJ2-3; 9 bases fit TRBD2. V gave up 4 bases and J gave up 5 bases; unmatched junction bases: 4. Germline V CDR1 and CDR2: MRHNA, SNTAGT. The CDR3 is 14 amino acids. This chain's CDR3 is CASSVAGGRDTQYF. DNA of the CDR3: TGTGCCAGCAGTGTTGCGGGGGGGCGAGATACGCAGTATTTT.